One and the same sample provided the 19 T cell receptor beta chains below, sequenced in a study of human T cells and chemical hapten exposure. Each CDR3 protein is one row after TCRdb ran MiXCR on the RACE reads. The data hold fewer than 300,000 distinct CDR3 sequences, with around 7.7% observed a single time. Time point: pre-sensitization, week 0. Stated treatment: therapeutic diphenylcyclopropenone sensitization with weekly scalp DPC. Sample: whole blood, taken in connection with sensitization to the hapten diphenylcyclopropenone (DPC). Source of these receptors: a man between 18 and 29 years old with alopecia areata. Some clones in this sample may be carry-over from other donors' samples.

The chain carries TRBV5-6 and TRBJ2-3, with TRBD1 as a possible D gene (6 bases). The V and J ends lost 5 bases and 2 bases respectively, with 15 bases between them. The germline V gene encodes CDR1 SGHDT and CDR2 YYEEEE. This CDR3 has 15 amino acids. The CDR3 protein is CASRLDRTPTDTQYF. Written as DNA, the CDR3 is TGTGCCAGCAGATTAGACAGGACCCCCACAGATACGCAGTATTTT.

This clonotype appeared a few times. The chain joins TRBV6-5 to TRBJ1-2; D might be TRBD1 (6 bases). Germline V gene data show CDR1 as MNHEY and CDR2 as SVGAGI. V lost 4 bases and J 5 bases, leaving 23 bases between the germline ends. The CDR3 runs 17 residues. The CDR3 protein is CASSSPRTVDRTYGYTF. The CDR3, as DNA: TGTGCCAGCAGTTCCCCCCGGACGGTCGACAGGACTTATGGCTACACCTTC.

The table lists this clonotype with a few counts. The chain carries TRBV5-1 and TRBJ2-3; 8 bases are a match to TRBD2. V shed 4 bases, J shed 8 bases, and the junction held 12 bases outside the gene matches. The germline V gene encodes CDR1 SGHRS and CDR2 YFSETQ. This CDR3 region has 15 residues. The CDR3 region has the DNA TGCGCCAGCAGCATCGACGGCGGGGGGCAGGGTACGCAGTATTTT. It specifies CASSIDGGGQGTQYF.

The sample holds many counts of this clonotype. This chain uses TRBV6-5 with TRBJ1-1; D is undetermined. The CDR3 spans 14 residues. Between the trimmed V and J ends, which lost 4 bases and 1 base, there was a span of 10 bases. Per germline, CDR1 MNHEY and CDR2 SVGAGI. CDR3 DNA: TGTGCCAGCAGTTTACGGCTACCGAACACTGAAGCTTTCTTT. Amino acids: CASSLRLPNTEAFF.

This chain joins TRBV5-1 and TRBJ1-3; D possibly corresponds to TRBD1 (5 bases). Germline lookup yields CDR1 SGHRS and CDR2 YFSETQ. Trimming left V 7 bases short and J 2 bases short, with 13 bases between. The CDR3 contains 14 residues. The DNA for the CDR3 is TGCGCCAGCCGGGACTTTATAGCTGGAAACACCATATATTTT. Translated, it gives CASRDFIAGNTIYF.

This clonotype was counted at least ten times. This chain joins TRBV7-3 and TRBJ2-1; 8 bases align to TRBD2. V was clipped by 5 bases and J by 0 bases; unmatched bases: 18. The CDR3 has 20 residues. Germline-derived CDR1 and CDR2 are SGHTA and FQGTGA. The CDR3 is CASSPRVLAGLTPSYNEQFF. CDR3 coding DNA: TGTGCCAGCAGCCCAAGGGTTCTAGCGGGCCTTACTCCCTCCTACAATGAGCAGTTCTTC.

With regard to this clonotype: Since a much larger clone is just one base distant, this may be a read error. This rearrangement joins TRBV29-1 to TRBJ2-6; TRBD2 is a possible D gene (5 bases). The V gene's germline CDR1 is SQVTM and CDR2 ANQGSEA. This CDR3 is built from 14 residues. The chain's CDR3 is CSAEGVSGTNVLTF. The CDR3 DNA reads TGCAGCGCCGAGGGAGTCTCTGGGACCAACGTCCTGACTTTC.

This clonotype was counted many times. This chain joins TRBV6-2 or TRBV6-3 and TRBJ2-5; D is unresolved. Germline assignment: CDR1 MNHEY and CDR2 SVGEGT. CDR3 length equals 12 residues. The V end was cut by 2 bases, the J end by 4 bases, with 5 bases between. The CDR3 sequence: CASSYTGETQYF. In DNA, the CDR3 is TGTGCCAGCAGTTACACTGGAGAGACCCAGTACTTC.

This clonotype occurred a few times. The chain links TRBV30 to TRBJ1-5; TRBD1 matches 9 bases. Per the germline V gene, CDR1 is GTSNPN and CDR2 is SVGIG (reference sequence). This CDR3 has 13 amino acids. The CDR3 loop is CAKTGGIGQPQHF. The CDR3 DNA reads TGTGCAAAAACAGGGGGCATAGGTCAGCCCCAGCATTTT.

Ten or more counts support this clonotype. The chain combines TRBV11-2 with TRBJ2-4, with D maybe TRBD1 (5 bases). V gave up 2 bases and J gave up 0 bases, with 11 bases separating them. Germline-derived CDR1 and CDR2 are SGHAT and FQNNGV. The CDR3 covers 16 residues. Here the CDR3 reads CASSLLDSLAKNIQYF. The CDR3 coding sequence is TGTGCCAGCAGCTTACTCGACAGCTTAGCCAAAAACATTCAGTACTTC. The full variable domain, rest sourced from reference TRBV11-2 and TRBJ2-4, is EAGVAQSPRYKIIEKRQSVAFWCNPISGHATLYWYQQILGQGPKLLIQFQNNGVVDDSQLPKDRFSAERLKGVDSTLKIQPAKLEDSAVYLCASSLLDSLAKNIQYFGAGTRLSVL.

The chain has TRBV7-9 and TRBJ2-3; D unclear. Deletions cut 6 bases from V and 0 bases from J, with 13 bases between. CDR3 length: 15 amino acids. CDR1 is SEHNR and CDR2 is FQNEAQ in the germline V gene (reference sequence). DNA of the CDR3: TGTGCCAGCAGTGATTGGGCCGGGAGCACAGATACGCAGTATTTT. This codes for CASSDWAGSTDTQYF.

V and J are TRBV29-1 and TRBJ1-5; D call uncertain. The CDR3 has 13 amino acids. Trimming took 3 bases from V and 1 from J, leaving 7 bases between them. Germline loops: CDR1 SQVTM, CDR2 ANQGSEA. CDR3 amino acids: CSVETVSNQPQHF. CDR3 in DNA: TGCAGCGTTGAGACTGTGAGCAATCAGCCCCAGCATTTT.

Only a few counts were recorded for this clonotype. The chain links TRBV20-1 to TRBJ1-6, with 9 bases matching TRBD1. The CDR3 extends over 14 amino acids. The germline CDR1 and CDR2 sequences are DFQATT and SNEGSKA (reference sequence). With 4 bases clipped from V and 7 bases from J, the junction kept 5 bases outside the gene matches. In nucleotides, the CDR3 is TGCAGTGCTAAACAGGGGGCTGAGAATTCACCCCTCCACTTT. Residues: CSAKQGAENSPLHF.

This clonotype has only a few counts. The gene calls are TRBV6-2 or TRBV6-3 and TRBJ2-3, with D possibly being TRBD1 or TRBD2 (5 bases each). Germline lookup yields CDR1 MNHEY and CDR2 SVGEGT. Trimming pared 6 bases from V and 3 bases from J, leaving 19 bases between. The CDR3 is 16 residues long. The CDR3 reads CASSSYVGTATDTQYF. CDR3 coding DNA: TGTGCCAGCAGCTCCTACGTCGGGACGGCGACAGATACGCAGTATTTT.

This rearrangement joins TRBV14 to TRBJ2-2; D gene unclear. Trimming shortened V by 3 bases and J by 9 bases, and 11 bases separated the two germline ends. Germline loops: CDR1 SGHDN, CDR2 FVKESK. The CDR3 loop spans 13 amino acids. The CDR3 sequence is CASSQFWLRELFF. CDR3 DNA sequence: TGTGCCAGCAGCCAGTTTTGGCTGAGGGAGCTGTTTTTT.

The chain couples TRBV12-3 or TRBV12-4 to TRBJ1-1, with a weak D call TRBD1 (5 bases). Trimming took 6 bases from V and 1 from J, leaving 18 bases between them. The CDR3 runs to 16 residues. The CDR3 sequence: CASRLSGTRGNTEAFF. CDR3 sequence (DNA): TGTGCCAGCAGACTTTCCGGGACTCGAGGGAACACTGAAGCTTTCTTT.

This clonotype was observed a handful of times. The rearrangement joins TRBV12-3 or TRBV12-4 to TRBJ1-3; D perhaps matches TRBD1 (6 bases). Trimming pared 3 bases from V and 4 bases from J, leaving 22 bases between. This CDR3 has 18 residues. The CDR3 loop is CASSFLPGRDQGGNTIYF. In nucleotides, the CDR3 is TGTGCCAGCAGTTTTCTCCCGGGACGGGACCAGGGGGGAAACACCATATATTTT.

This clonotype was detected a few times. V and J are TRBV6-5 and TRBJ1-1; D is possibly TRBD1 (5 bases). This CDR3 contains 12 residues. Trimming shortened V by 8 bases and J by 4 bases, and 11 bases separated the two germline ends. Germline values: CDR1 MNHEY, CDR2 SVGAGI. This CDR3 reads CASGQGTTEAFF. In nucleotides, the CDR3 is TGTGCCAGCGGCCAGGGAACCACTGAAGCTTTCTTT.

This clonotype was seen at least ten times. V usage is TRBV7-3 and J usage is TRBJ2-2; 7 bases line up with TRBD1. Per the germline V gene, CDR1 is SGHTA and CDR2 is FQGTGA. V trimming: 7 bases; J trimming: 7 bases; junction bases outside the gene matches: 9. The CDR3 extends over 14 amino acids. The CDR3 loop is CASTPTGDGGELFF. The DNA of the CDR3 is TGTGCCAGCACCCCAACAGGGGATGGCGGGGAGCTGTTTTTT. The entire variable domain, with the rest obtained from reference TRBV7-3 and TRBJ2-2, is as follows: GAGVSQTPSNKVTEKGKYVELRCDPISGHTALYWYRQSLGQGPEFLIYFQGTGAADDSGLPNDRFFAVRPEGSVSTLKIQRTERGDSAVYLCASTPTGDGGELFFGEGSRLTVL.